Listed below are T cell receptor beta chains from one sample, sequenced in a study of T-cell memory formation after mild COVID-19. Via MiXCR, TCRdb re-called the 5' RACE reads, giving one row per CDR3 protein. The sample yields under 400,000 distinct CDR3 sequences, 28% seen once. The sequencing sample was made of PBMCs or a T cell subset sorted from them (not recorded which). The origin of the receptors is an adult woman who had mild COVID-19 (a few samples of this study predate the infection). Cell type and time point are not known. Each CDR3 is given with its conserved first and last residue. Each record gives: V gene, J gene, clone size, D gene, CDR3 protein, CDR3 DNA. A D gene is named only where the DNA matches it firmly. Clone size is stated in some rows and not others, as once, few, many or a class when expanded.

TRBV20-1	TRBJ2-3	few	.	CSVRGASLAQYF	TGCAGTGTTAGGGGTGCATCCCTGGCGCAGTATTTT
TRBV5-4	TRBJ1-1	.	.	CASTLASENTEAFF	TGTGCCAGCACCTTGGCGTCAGAGAACACTGAAGCTTTCTTT
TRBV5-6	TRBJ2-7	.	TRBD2	CASSLSRSSGSSYEQYF	TGTGCCAGCAGCCTCTCCAGAAGTAGCGGGTCTTCCTACGAGCAGTACTTC
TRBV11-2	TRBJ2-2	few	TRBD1	CASSLRQGMWVRELFF	TGTGCCAGCAGCTTAAGACAGGGAATGTGGGTACGGGAGCTGTTTTTT
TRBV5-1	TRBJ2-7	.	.	CASSLGVSGPYEQYF	TGCGCCAGCAGCTTGGGGGTAAGCGGACCCTACGAGCAGTACTTC
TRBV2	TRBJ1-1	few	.	CASRLSRTGGGEAFF	TGTGCCAGCAGGCTCAGCAGGACCGGCGGGGGTGAAGCTTTCTTT
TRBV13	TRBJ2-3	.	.	CASSLWGDTQYF	TGTGCCAGCAGCTTATGGGGAGATACGCAGTATTTT
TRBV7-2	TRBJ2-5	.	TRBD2	CAGGGAGGKETQYF	TGTGCCGGGGGGGGCGCGGGAGGCAAAGAGACCCAGTACTTC
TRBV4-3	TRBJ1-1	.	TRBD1	CASSQGQGAGAFF	TGCGCCAGCAGCCAAGGACAGGGGGCTGGAGCTTTCTTT
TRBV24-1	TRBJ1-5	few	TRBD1	CATSDRDRGNQPQHF	TGTGCCACCAGTGACCGGGACAGGGGCAATCAGCCCCAGCATTTT
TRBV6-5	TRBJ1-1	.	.	CASSYRQGPEAFF	TGTGCCAGCAGTTATCGTCAGGGTCCTGAAGCTTTCTTT
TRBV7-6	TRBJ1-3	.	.	CASSIDVTGNTIYF	TGTGCCAGCAGCATCGACGTTACTGGAAACACCATATATTTT
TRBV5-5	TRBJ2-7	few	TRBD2	CASSLRFGTSGYEQYF	TGTGCCAGCAGCTTGAGGTTTGGGACTAGCGGGTACGAGCAGTACTTC
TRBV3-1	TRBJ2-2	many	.	CASSPGLLGELFF	TGTGCCAGCAGCCCGGGTCTCCTCGGGGAGCTGTTTTTT
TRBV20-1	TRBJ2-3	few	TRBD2	CSASLYPPSLAGGITDTQYF	TGCAGTGCTAGCCTCTACCCCCCCTCACTAGCGGGGGGGATCACAGATACGCAGTATTTT
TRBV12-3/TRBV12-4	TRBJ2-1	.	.	CASSISFGRSYNEQFF	TGTGCCAGCAGTATTAGCTTCGGGCGCTCCTACAATGAGCAGTTCTTC
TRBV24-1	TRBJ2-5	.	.	CATSGWTARETQYF	TGTGCCACCAGTGGGTGGACAGCGAGGGAGACCCAGTACTTC
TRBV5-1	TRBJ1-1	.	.	CASSPFGPTEAFF	TGCGCCAGCAGCCCATTCGGCCCCACTGAAGCTTTCTTT
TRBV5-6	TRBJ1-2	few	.	CASSLEQRNYGYTF	TGTGCCAGCAGCTTGGAACAGCGGAACTATGGCTACACCTTC
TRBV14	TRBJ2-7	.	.	CASSQDRRKGSSYEQYF	TGTGCCAGCAGCCAAGACCGAAGGAAGGGGAGCTCCTACGAGCAGTACTTC
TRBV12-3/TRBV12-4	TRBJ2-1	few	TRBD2	CASSLLAGGKHNEQFF	TGTGCCAGCAGTTTATTAGCGGGGGGCAAACACAATGAGCAGTTCTTC
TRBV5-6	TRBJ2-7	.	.	CASSWVSGPGEHF	TGTGCCAGCAGCTGGGTTAGTGGACCAGGGGAGCACTTC
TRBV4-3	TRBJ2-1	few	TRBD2	CASSQDWSGRGGEQFF	TGCGCCAGCAGCCAAGATTGGAGCGGGAGGGGGGGTGAGCAGTTCTTC
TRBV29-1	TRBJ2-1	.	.	CSVDTGRVYNEQFF	TGCAGCGTTGATACAGGGAGGGTCTACAATGAGCAGTTCTTC
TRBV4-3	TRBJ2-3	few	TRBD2	CASSQSGLAGIEDTQYF	TGCGCCAGCAGCCAGTCGGGACTAGCGGGAATTGAGGATACGCAGTATTTT
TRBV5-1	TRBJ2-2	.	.	CASRHRDGNTGELFF	TGCGCCAGCAGGCACCGGGACGGTAACACCGGGGAGCTGTTTTTT
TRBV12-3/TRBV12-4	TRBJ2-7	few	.	CASSLRGLDEQYF	TGTGCCAGCAGTTTAAGAGGGTTGGACGAGCAGTACTTC
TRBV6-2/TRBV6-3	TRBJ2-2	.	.	CASSYHDPTGELFF	TGTGCCAGCAGTTACCACGACCCCACCGGGGAGCTGTTTTTT
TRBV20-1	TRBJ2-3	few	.	CSAREDSTDTQYF	TGCAGTGCTAGAGAGGACAGCACAGATACGCAGTATTTT
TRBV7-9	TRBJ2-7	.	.	CASSGGGSGGEQYF	TGTGCCAGCAGCGGCGGGGGCTCGGGGGGCGAGCAGTACTTC
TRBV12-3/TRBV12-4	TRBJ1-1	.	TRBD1	CASSFSGGGEAFF	TGTGCCAGCAGTTTTTCAGGGGGAGGGGAAGCTTTCTTT
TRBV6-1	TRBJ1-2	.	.	CASSGDKNHNYGYTF	TGTGCCAGCAGTGGAGATAAGAATCATAACTATGGCTACACCTTC